These T cell receptor beta chains were read from a single sample in a study of blood T cell repertoires in COVID-19. Sequencing was performed with immunoSEQ multiplex PCR; in TCRdb, only in-frame clones are kept and a portion is missing. Altogether roughly 100,000 clones are present, 85% to 90% being singletons, with the ten largest covering 2.5% to 3.5%. The sample taken for sequencing was peripheral blood. The receptors originated from a man aged 45-65 years with active or convalescent COVID-19. Each CDR3 is given with its conserved first and last residue. A D gene is named only where the DNA matches it firmly. Expanded clones get a size class; other rows say once, few or many, or leave the size out.

>-|once|TRBJ2-7|TRBV28
CASSLFAAYEQYF
TGTGCCAGCAGTTTATTTGCAGCCTACGAGCAGTACTTC
>TRBD1|-|TRBJ1-1|TRBV6-6
CASRPDRGNTEAFF
TGTGCCAGCAGACCTGACAGGGGGAACACTGAAGCTTTCTTT
>TRBD1|-|TRBJ1-4|TRBV28
CASSFRDRVNEKLFF
TGTGCCAGCAGTTTCCGGGACAGGGTGAATGAAAAACTGTTTTTT
>-|-|TRBJ1-1|TRBV5-1
CASSFESSNTEAFF
TGCGCCAGCAGCTTCGAGAGCTCGAACACTGAAGCTTTCTTT
>TRBD2|once|TRBJ2-1|TRBV27
CASTVAGAYNEQFF
TGTGCCAGCACCGTAGCGGGAGCTTACAATGAGCAGTTCTTC
>-|-|TRBJ2-1|TRBV7-9
CASSQGGLAYNEQFF
TGTGCCAGCAGCCAGGGGGGACTCGCTTACAATGAGCAGTTCTTC
>-|-|TRBJ1-5|TRBV5-1
CASSLTGSGNQPQHF
TGCGCCAGCAGCTTAACAGGGTCTGGCAATCAGCCCCAGCATTTT
>-|-|TRBJ1-1|TRBV21-1
CASISEEGAVTEAFF
TGTGCCAGCATCTCTGAGGAGGGGGCGGTCACTGAAGCTTTCTTT
>TRBD1|-|TRBJ1-4|TRBV28
CASSYPGTGNEKLFF
TGTGCCAGCAGTTACCCCGGGACAGGGAATGAAAAACTGTTTTTT
>-|-|TRBJ2-1|TRBV7-2
CASTKRDRYNEQFF
TGTGCCAGCACAAAGCGGGACAGGTACAATGAGCAGTTCTTC
>-|-|TRBJ2-2|TRBV5-1
CASSLRQAANTGELFF
TGCGCCAGCAGCCTCCGACAGGCCGCGAACACCGGGGAGCTGTTTTTT
>-|-|TRBJ2-5|TRBV10-3
CAISGARDQETQYF
TGTGCCATCAGTGGGGCGAGGGATCAAGAGACCCAGTACTTC
>-|-|TRBJ2-7|TRBV28
CASSLRVRSEQYF
TGTGCCAGCAGTTTGAGGGTCCGTAGCGAGCAGTACTTC
>TRBD1|-|TRBJ1-1|TRBV29-1
CSVESRQGETEAFF
TGCAGCGTTGAATCGAGACAGGGGGAAACTGAAGCTTTCTTT
>-|-|TRBJ1-5|TRBV7-9
CASSLGPYGGKSNQPQHF
TGTGCCAGCAGCTTAGGGCCCTATGGCGGAAAGAGCAATCAGCCCCAGCATTTT
>TRBD1|-|TRBJ1-3|TRBV27
CASSSTGMAGNTIYF
TGTGCCAGCAGTTCGACAGGGATGGCTGGAAACACCATATATTTT
>-|once|TRBJ1-1|TRBV29-1
CSVLGASGTEAFF
TGCAGCGTTCTAGGGGCTTCAGGCACTGAAGCTTTCTTT
>-|-|TRBJ1-2|TRBV10-3
CAISAGDPYGYTF
TGTGCCATCAGTGCAGGGGACCCCTATGGCTACACCTTC
>-|-|TRBJ2-2|TRBV5-1
CASSLAVSTGELFF
TGCGCCAGCAGCTTGGCCGTGAGCACCGGGGAGCTGTTTTTT
>TRBD1|once|TRBJ1-2|TRBV6-2/TRBV6-3
CASSARGAEGYTF
TGTGCCAGCAGTGCCAGGGGGGCAGAGGGCTACACCTTC
>TRBD2|-|TRBJ2-1|TRBV23-1
CASFRPTSTDEQFF
TGCGCCAGCTTTCGACCGACTAGCACCGATGAGCAGTTCTTC
>-|-|TRBJ2-3|TRBV7-8
CASSPTSSTDTQYF
TGTGCCAGCAGTCCTACTAGTTCCACAGATACGCAGTATTTT
>-|-|TRBJ1-3|TRBV28
CASLGAAGNTIYF
TGTGCCAGCTTAGGGGCTGCTGGAAACACCATATATTTT
>TRBD2|once|TRBJ2-3|TRBV4-1
CASSQNQFGEGTQYF
TGCGCCAGCAGCCAGAACCAGTTCGGGGAGGGTACGCAGTATTTT
>TRBD2|-|TRBJ2-1|TRBV7-6
CASSLYLAGVNEQFF
TGTGCCAGCAGCTTATACCTAGCGGGGGTAAATGAGCAGTTCTTC
>TRBD2|-|TRBJ2-3|TRBV2
CASRGGGAVTDTQYF
TGTGCCAGCAGGGGCGGGGGGGCCGTTACGGATACGCAGTATTTT
>-|-|TRBJ2-7|TRBV7-9
CASSFGRVYEQYF
TGTGCCAGCAGCTTCGGGCGGGTTTACGAGCAGTACTTC
>-|-|TRBJ1-1|TRBV10-3
CAISESPGETEAFF
TGTGCCATCAGTGAGTCCCCAGGGGAGACTGAAGCTTTCTTT
>-|-|TRBJ2-3|TRBV25-1
CASSEGGGRTDTQYF
TGTGCCAGCAGTGAAGGGGGGGGGCGCACAGATACGCAGTATTTT
>-|-|TRBJ1-4|TRBV5-1
CASSLAGTTNEKLFF
TGCGCCAGCAGCTTGGCAGGTACAACTAATGAAAAACTGTTTTTT
>-|-|TRBJ2-5|TRBV6-5
CASMIGQPETQYF
TGTGCCAGCATGATTGGACAGCCGGAGACCCAGTACTTC
>TRBD1|-|TRBJ1-5|TRBV6-4
CASSVVVTGNQPQHF
TGTGCCAGCAGTGTGGTTGTGACAGGGAATCAGCCCCAGCATTTT
>-|-|TRBJ1-1|TRBV19
CASRRDVGGAPTEAFF
TGTGCCAGTAGAAGGGACGTGGGGGGGGCGCCCACTGAAGCTTTCTTT
>-|-|TRBJ1-1|TRBV5-6
CASSFGGWAENTEAFF
TGTGCCAGCAGCTTTGGGGGGTGGGCCGAGAACACTGAAGCTTTCTTT
>-|few|TRBJ2-6|TRBV4-3
CASSQVYNPSGANVLTF
TGCGCCAGCAGCCAAGTTTACAATCCCTCTGGGGCCAACGTCCTGACTTTC
>-|once|TRBJ2-1|TRBV4-2
CASSQEVMGRDRFRGSNEQFF
TGTGCCAGCAGCCAAGAAGTAATGGGTCGCGACAGGTTTCGGGGATCCAATGAGCAGTTCTTC
>-|-|TRBJ1-3|TRBV9
CASSPPGSGNTIYF
TGTGCCAGCAGCCCCCCAGGTAGTGGAAACACCATATATTTT
>-|-|TRBJ2-1|TRBV9
CASSKQGNEQFF
TGTGCCAGCAGCAAACAGGGTAATGAGCAGTTCTTC
>-|few|TRBJ1-5|TRBV4-2
CASSQERGGNQPQHF
TGTGCCAGCAGCCAAGAAAGGGGGGGGAATCAGCCCCAGCATTTT
>TRBD2|-|TRBJ2-7|TRBV15
CATSRDASGGREQYF
TGTGCCACCAGCAGAGATGCTAGCGGGGGAAGAGAGCAGTACTTC
>TRBD1|-|TRBJ2-2|TRBV19
CATRDRGSGELFF
TGTGCCACCAGGGACAGGGGGTCCGGGGAGCTGTTTTTT
>-|-|TRBJ1-2|TRBV5-5
CASSLRGDYGYTF
TGTGCCAGCAGCTTGCGGGGAGACTATGGCTACACCTTC
>-|-|TRBJ2-5|TRBV6-6
CASSHTLADQETQYF
TGTGCCAGCAGTCACACTCTAGCAGACCAAGAGACCCAGTACTTC
>-|-|TRBJ1-2|TRBV2
CASSGDGRGYGYTF
TGTGCCAGCAGTGGTGACGGCCGGGGCTATGGCTACACCTTC
>-|once|TRBJ1-2|TRBV5-1
CASSKVANYGYTF
TGCGCCAGCAGCAAAGTAGCTAACTATGGCTACACCTTC
>-|once|TRBJ1-1|TRBV7-9
CASRLSDTEAFF
TGTGCCAGCCGACTCTCCGACACTGAAGCTTTCTTT
>TRBD1|-|TRBJ2-2|TRBV9
CASSVEAGGTGELFF
TGTGCCAGCAGCGTAGAGGCAGGGGGAACCGGGGAGCTGTTTTTT
>TRBD2|once|TRBJ2-3|TRBV5-1
CASSPGTSGGRTDTQYF
TGCGCCAGCAGCCCTGGGACTAGCGGGGGACGCACAGATACGCAGTATTTT
>TRBD1|-|TRBJ1-2|TRBV7-9
CASSTGRQGETNYGYTF
TGTGCCAGCAGCACAGGGAGGCAGGGGGAGACTAACTATGGCTACACCTTC
>-|-|TRBJ1-6|TRBV2
CASSPPLMQGNSPLHF
TGTGCCAGCAGTCCACCGCTTATGCAGGGAAATTCACCCCTCCACTTT
>-|-|TRBJ1-5|TRBV19
CASSPAGTGNQPQHF
TGTGCCAGTAGTCCAGCCGGAACAGGGAATCAGCCCCAGCATTTT
>TRBD2|-|TRBJ2-5|TRBV5-8
CASSLAGSLWETQYF
TGTGCCAGCAGTCTAGCGGGGTCGCTTTGGGAGACCCAGTACTTC
>-|-|TRBJ1-2|TRBV19
CASPQCLNYGYTF
TGTGCCAGTCCTCAGTGCCTTAACTATGGCTACACCTTC
>-|once|TRBJ2-1|TRBV5-4
CASSLGGAPSYNEQFF
TGTGCCAGCAGCTTGGGCGGGGCCCCATCCTACAATGAGCAGTTCTTC
>TRBD1|-|TRBJ1-6|TRBV19
CASSGQGANNSPLHF
TGTGCCAGTAGTGGACAGGGGGCGAATAATTCACCCCTCCACTTT